This is a list of T cell receptor beta chains from one sample in a study of blood T cells in healthy people across ages. TCRdb processed the 5' RACE reads anew with MiXCR; each CDR3 protein has one entry. The sample consists of approximately 1.5 million distinct CDR3 sequences, 35% to 45% of them appearing once. Sample: blood. The receptors originated from a woman aged 18 to 35 in good health. Each CDR3 is given with its conserved first and last residue. A D gene is named only where the DNA matches it firmly. Only some rows state a clone size, as once, few, many or a class for expanded clones.

d_call	v_call	j_call	clone_size	cdr3_nt	cdr3_aa
TRBD1	TRBV12-3/TRBV12-4	TRBJ1-2	NA	TGTGCCAGCAGTGACAGGGGGATCTTAGGCTACACCTTC	CASSDRGILGYTF
TRBD2	TRBV20-1	TRBJ2-1	NA	TGCAGTGCTAAACTCGCGGGGGGGCGCAATGAGCAGTTCTTC	CSAKLAGGRNEQFF
NA	TRBV27	TRBJ2-7	NA	TGTGCCAGCAGTCACGGGTCACCGGCCCTTCGATACGAGCAGTACTTC	CASSHGSPALRYEQYF
NA	TRBV4-1	TRBJ2-4	NA	TGCGCCAGCAGCCCGACGCGGGGATTAAACATTCAGTACTTC	CASSPTRGLNIQYF
TRBD2	TRBV4-2	TRBJ2-1	NA	TGTGCCAGCAGCAGTCGTAGCGGGAGGCCCAGCTCCTACAATGAGCAGTTCTTC	CASSSRSGRPSSYNEQFF
NA	TRBV2	TRBJ2-1	NA	TGTGCCAGCCGCATAGGGGACTCCGCATACAATGAGCAGTTCTTC	CASRIGDSAYNEQFF
NA	TRBV27	TRBJ2-2	NA	TGTGCTAGCAGTTTCGGGGGAGTTTGGAGGAACACCGGGGAGCTGTTTTTT	CASSFGGVWRNTGELFF
NA	TRBV6-5	TRBJ2-1	NA	TGTGCCAGCAGGTACGCCTCGAAGGGCCACTACAATGAGCAGTTCTTC	CASRYASKGHYNEQFF
TRBD1	TRBV27	TRBJ1-2	few	TGTGCCAGCAGTTTAGGGGGGGGACAGGGGAACTATGGCTACACCTTC	CASSLGGGQGNYGYTF
NA	TRBV2	TRBJ2-1	NA	TGTGCCAGCAGTATATTAGTCTCTAATGAGCAGTTCTTC	CASSILVSNEQFF
TRBD1	TRBV20-1	TRBJ1-6	NA	TGCAGTGCTAGAGGTCGGACAGGGCCCTATAATTCACCCCTCCACTTT	CSARGRTGPYNSPLHF
NA	TRBV21-1	TRBJ1-4	NA	TGTGCCAGCCCCAAAAAAGGCGCACCTGTCGGGGAAAAACTGTTTTTT	CASPKKGAPVGEKLFF
NA	TRBV20-1	TRBJ1-4	NA	TGCAGTGCTAGAGGGACAGTCAATGAAAAACTGTTTTTT	CSARGTVNEKLFF
TRBD2	TRBV20-1	TRBJ2-7	NA	TGCAGTGCTAAACCGGGACTAGCGAACTCCTACGAGCAGTACTTC	CSAKPGLANSYEQYF
TRBD2	TRBV27	TRBJ2-7	NA	TGTGCCAGCAGTTTATGGGGACTAGCGGGAAACTCCTACGAGCAGTACTTC	CASSLWGLAGNSYEQYF
TRBD1	TRBV11-2	TRBJ2-7	NA	TGTGCCAGCAGCATCTTCGGGACAGGGCTATACATGGTACAGTACTTC	CASSIFGTGLYMVQYF
NA	TRBV10-3	TRBJ1-2	NA	TGTGCCATCAGTGAATCTGGGTCTGGAAGCTATGGCTACACCTTC	CAISESGSGSYGYTF
NA	TRBV7-6	TRBJ2-3	few	TGTGCCAGCAGCTTAGCGGCTGCCGATACGCAGTATTTT	CASSLAAADTQYF
TRBD2	TRBV7-3	TRBJ2-5	NA	TGTGCCAGCAGCTTATCTCGGGAGGGGGAGGAACAAGAGACCCAGTACTTC	CASSLSREGEEQETQYF
NA	TRBV20-1	TRBJ1-1	few	TGCAGTGCTAGGACCAGGGTGGGAGGGAACACTGAAGCTTTCTTT	CSARTRVGGNTEAFF
NA	TRBV6-2/TRBV6-3	TRBJ2-5	NA	TGTGCCAGCAGAACCGGGACTGTCTACAATGAGCAGTACTTC	CASRTGTVYNEQYF
NA	TRBV13	TRBJ2-1	many	TGTGCCAGCAGCTTAGGTACCTATGAGCAGTTCTTC	CASSLGTYEQFF
NA	TRBV4-1	TRBJ2-7	NA	TGCGCCAGCAGCCATCGTGACGCAGTGCCCTACGAGCAGTACTTC	CASSHRDAVPYEQYF
NA	TRBV7-2	TRBJ2-1	few	TGTGCCAGCAGCTTAGAGTACGCCCCGCCTTACAATGAGCAGTTCTTC	CASSLEYAPPYNEQFF
NA	TRBV7-9	TRBJ2-1	NA	TGTGCCAGCGGCATATCCGGGAATTACAATGAGCAGTTCTTC	CASGISGNYNEQFF
NA	TRBV12-3/TRBV12-4	TRBJ1-1	NA	TGTGCCAGCAGTCCCGAAACAGGGCCAGACACTGAAGCTTTCTTT	CASSPETGPDTEAFF
TRBD1	TRBV7-9	TRBJ1-2	few	TGTGCCAGCAGCAACCCGGGACAGTTTATCTATGGCTACACCTTC	CASSNPGQFIYGYTF
TRBD2	TRBV10-3	TRBJ2-3	NA	TGTGCCATACTAGCGGGGGACACAGATACGCAGTATTTT	CAILAGDTDTQYF
NA	TRBV5-1	TRBJ2-5	NA	TGCGCCAGCAGCTTGGGTGCGGGGGCTTTCGAGACCCAGTACTTC	CASSLGAGAFETQYF
NA	TRBV9	TRBJ2-3	NA	TGTGCCAGCAGCGGGTCAAGGACTAGCACAGATACGCAGTATTTT	CASSGSRTSTDTQYF
TRBD1	TRBV12-3/TRBV12-4	TRBJ2-2	NA	TGTGCCGGCAAGGGGGCCGTAGCCGGGGAGCTGTTTTTT	CAGKGAVAGELFF
NA	TRBV7-2	TRBJ2-3	few	TGTGCCAGCGGGCCGGGGGCTAGCGGTTCCACAGATACGCAGTATTTT	CASGPGASGSTDTQYF
TRBD1	TRBV29-1	TRBJ1-1	few	TGCAGCGTCCTGGACAGGGGGGAGGGTAAGAACACTGAAGCTTTCTTT	CSVLDRGEGKNTEAFF
NA	TRBV20-1	TRBJ1-1	NA	TGCAGTGCTAGTATCAGGGTGGGCACTGAAGCTTTCTTT	CSASIRVGTEAFF
NA	TRBV7-9	TRBJ2-3	NA	TGTGCCAGCAGCTCGGAATTCCCTCGGGTAGATACGCAGTATTTT	CASSSEFPRVDTQYF
TRBD1	TRBV4-1	TRBJ1-5	NA	TGCGCCAGCAACCCGACAGGGGGGTATTCTCTGGTCAATCAGCCCCAGCATTTT	CASNPTGGYSLVNQPQHF
TRBD2	TRBV11-2	TRBJ2-2	once	TGTGCCAGCAGCTTCTTTGGGACTAGCGCCTTCACCGGGGAGCTGTTTTTT	CASSFFGTSAFTGELFF